Each of the 30 T cell receptor beta chains below was sequenced from the same sample in a study of T cell repertoires in cytomegalovirus infection. No antigen has been identified for these receptors. TCRdb reprocessed the reads with MiXCR, giving one entry per CDR3 protein. Of about 920,000 distinct CDR3 sequences listed, around 30% are singletons. Material: cultured CD8+ T cells from PBMCs, obtained from culture after CMV antigen stimulation. These receptors came from a human donor in good health (CMV status not recorded). Some clones in this sample may be carry-over from other donors' samples.

J is TRBJ2-5 and V is TRBV6-5, with D perhaps being TRBD1 or TRBD2 (5 bases each). Germline assignment: CDR1 MNHEY and CDR2 SVGAGI. The CDR3 has 15 residues. V was shortened by 0 bases and J by 5 bases, with 13 bases between the two germline ends. CDR3: CASSYSGEKRETQYF. The CDR3 DNA reads as TGTGCCAGCAGTTACTCGGGGGAGAAGCGGGAGACCCAGTACTTC.

This clonotype has ten or more counts. The V call is TRBV13, the J call TRBJ1-1; D unclear. The germline CDR1 and CDR2 sequences are PRHDT and FYEKMQ (reference sequence). The CDR3 contains 13 residues. V gave up 5 bases and J gave up 7 bases, with 14 bases separating them. The CDR3 DNA reads as TGTGCCAGCAGCCCCGAGGGCTCATATGAAGCTTTCTTT. This sequence encodes CASSPEGSYEAFF. Supplemented by reference TRBV13 and TRBJ1-1, the full variable domain reads AAGVIQSPRHLIKEKRETATLKCYPIPRHDTVYWYQQGPGQDPQFLISFYEKMQSDKGSIPDRFSAQQFSDYHSELNMSSLELGDSALYFCASSPEGSYEAFFGQGTRLTVV.

The chain is built from TRBV6-2 or TRBV6-3 and TRBJ2-2, with 9 bases aligning to TRBD1. J gave up 3 bases and V 6 bases, and 5 bases lay outside the gene matches. Germline V CDR1 and CDR2: MNHEY, SVGEGT. The CDR3 covers 15 residues. The CDR3 loop reads CASRLGQGDTGELFF. The CDR3 DNA is TGTGCCAGCAGGCTGGGACAGGGCGACACCGGGGAGCTGTTTTTT.

V and J are TRBV4-1 and TRBJ1-1, with a tentative D call TRBD1 (6 bases). Looked up from germline, CDR1 is MGHRA and CDR2 is YSYEKL. With 5 bases removed from V and 4 bases from J, the gap between germline ends came to 20 bases. The CDR3 covers 16 residues. The chain's CDR3 is CASSYGVGGAGTEAFF. The CDR3 DNA reads TGCGCCAGCAGCTACGGCGTTGGGGGCGCAGGCACTGAAGCTTTCTTT.

This clonotype came up a few times. The rearrangement joins TRBV12-3 or TRBV12-4 to TRBJ2-1, with 7 bases that match TRBD1. The ends lost 6 bases at V and 10 bases at J; junction bases unmatched: 15. The CDR3 extends over 15 amino acids. In nucleotides, the CDR3 is TGTGCCAGCAGACCACCGACAGGGCCAGCGAGCGAGCAGTTCTTC. Amino acid sequence: CASRPPTGPASEQFF.

As DNA, the CDR3 is TGTGCCATCAGTGGGGGTCCCGATGAGCAGTTCTTC. Translation gives CAISGGPDEQFF. This chain connects TRBV10-3 to TRBJ2-1; D call uncertain. The CDR3 totals 12 residues. Germline V gene lookup returns CDR1 ENHRY and CDR2 SYGVKD. V was pared by 4 bases and J by 8 bases, with 9 bases between.

The rearrangement links TRBV20-1 to TRBJ2-5; possible D gene TRBD2, 5 bases. V was cut by 0 bases and J by 5 bases, with 16 bases left in between. The CDR3 is 15 residues long. Per the germline V gene, CDR1 is DFQATT and CDR2 is SNEGSKA (reference sequence). The CDR3 region has the DNA TGCAGTGCTAGAGATCATCTCGGGGATGTGGAGACCCAGTACTTC. Translated: CSARDHLGDVETQYF.

The table lists this clonotype with a few counts. The rearrangement links TRBV27 to TRBJ1-6; D is possibly TRBD1 (5 bases). V dropped 8 bases and J dropped 10 bases, with 18 bases sitting between them. The CDR3 consists of 14 residues. CDR1 is MNHEY, CDR2 SMNVEV, per germline (reference sequence). For the CDR3, the DNA is TGTGCCAGCCGGCCAGGGAACCCAGGGTCACCCCTCCACTTT. It specifies CASRPGNPGSPLHF.

This clonotype turned up a few times. The genes are TRBV7-8 and TRBJ2-5; 7 bases are shared with TRBD1. Germline CDR1 is SGHVS and CDR2 is FQNEAQ. The CDR3 has 17 residues. The V gene end was trimmed by 6 bases and the J gene end by 2 bases; junction bases not matched to a gene: 15. CDR3 region: CASSPTKGGIGQETQYF. The CDR3 region has the DNA TGTGCCAGCAGTCCTACGAAAGGGGGCATAGGTCAAGAGACCCAGTACTTC.

There are many counts of this clonotype. The chain carries TRBV7-6 and TRBJ1-1; no clear D. The CDR3 covers 12 residues. Deletions cut 5 bases from V and 6 bases from J, with 10 bases between. CDR1 SGHVS and CDR2 FNYEAQ come from the germline V gene. CDR3 nucleotides: TGTGCCAGCAGCCCCGACAATCCTGAAGCTTTCTTT. Amino acids: CASSPDNPEAFF.

The table lists this clonotype with many counts. V and J are TRBV7-8 and TRBJ1-3; 7 bases line up with TRBD1. The length of the CDR3 is 15 residues. Germline lookup yields CDR1 SGHVS and CDR2 FQNEAQ. V lost 3 bases and J lost 0; bases outside the gene matches: 2. The CDR3 sequence is CASSLTGPSGNTIYF. For the CDR3, the DNA is TGTGCCAGCAGCTTGACAGGGCCCTCTGGAAACACCATATATTTT. Combining the CDR3 with reference TRBV7-8 and TRBJ1-3 gives the whole variable domain GAGVSQSPRYKVAKRGQDVALRCDPISGHVSLFWYQQALGQGPEFLTYFQNEAQLDKSGLPSDRFFAERPEGSVSTLKIQRTQQEDSAVYLCASSLTGPSGNTIYFGEGSWLTVV.

In this sample, this clonotype turned up many times. The chain links TRBV7-6 to TRBJ2-5, with D perhaps TRBD1 (5 bases). CDR1 SGHVS and CDR2 FNYEAQ come from the germline V gene. The CDR3 totals 15 residues. V gave up 5 bases and J gave up 5 bases, with 18 bases separating them. The CDR3 protein is CASSVLRDSRETQYF. The CDR3 bases are TGTGCCAGCAGCGTACTCAGGGATTCGAGGGAGACCCAGTACTTC.

As for this clonotype: Here the CDR3 omits its conserved ending phenylalanine or tryptophan, so a read error is the likely source. It is unclear where the CDR3 begins or ends on the DNA, so no DNA is shown, and the CDR3 is as TCRdb lists it. The chain uses TRBV13 and TRBJ1-2; the table's D call, TRBD1, has no DNA check behind it. CDR1 is PRHDT, CDR2 FYEKMQ, per germline (reference sequence). The CDR3 contains 13 residues when both ends are counted. The CDR3 sequence: CASSLGRGLKYQL.

This clonotype was seen ten or more times. V and J are TRBV7-2 and TRBJ1-4; a possible D gene is TRBD1 (5 bases). The germline CDR1 and CDR2 sequences are SGHTA and FQGNSA. The CDR3 consists of 21 residues. V lost 3 bases and J lost 4, with 30 bases in between. The CDR3 sequence: CASSLITGLGRDSYLNEKLFF. The CDR3 DNA is TGTGCCAGCAGCTTGATCACGGGTTTGGGGCGTGACAGCTACCTTAATGAAAAACTGTTTTTT.

This chain uses TRBV12-5 with TRBJ2-7, with 7 bases fitting TRBD1. Germline V gene data show CDR1 as LGHNT and CDR2 as FRNRAP. The length of the CDR3 is 13 residues. Losses at the gene ends were 1 base for V and 5 bases for J; bases not matched to a gene: 2. The CDR3 DNA reads as TGTGCTAGTGGTTTGGGGGACAGAGACGAGCAGTACTTC. It translates to CASGLGDRDEQYF.

There are a few counts of this clonotype. The V gene is TRBV4-1, the J gene TRBJ2-7; 11 bases match TRBD2. V lost 0 bases and J lost 6; bases outside the gene matches: 7. The V gene's germline CDR1 is MGHRA and CDR2 YSYEKL. The CDR3 runs to 16 residues. CDR3 in DNA: TGCGCCAGCAGCCAAGAAATAGCGGGGGGGCGGCCCGAGCAGTACTTC. It codes for CASSQEIAGGRPEQYF.

V gene TRBV6-5 combines with J gene TRBJ1-5; D not certain. The CDR3 loop spans 13 amino acids. V was clipped by 2 bases and J by 7 bases, with 9 bases between them. The germline V gene encodes CDR1 MNHEY and CDR2 SVGAGI. The CDR3 DNA reads TGTGCCAGCAGTTACGGAGGTCTGCAGCCCCAGCATTTT. This codes for CASSYGGLQPQHF.

This clonotype was counted ten times or more. The rearrangement uses TRBV6-1 and TRBJ2-6, with 9 nucleotides matching TRBD1. This CDR3 has 15 amino acids. Germline V gene sequence: CDR1 MNHNS, CDR2 SASEGT. J was trimmed by 4 bases and V by 8 bases; bases with no gene match: 6. The CDR3: CASGTGLGGANVLTF. CDR3 bases: TGTGCCAGCGGGACAGGGCTAGGGGGGGCCAACGTCCTGACTTTC.

This clonotype appeared a few times. V is TRBV15 and J is TRBJ2-1; D is perhaps TRBD1 (6 bases). The CDR3 has 15 residues. Trimming took off 2 bases at V and 5 bases at J, with 13 bases between the two ends. Germline values: CDR1 LNHNV, CDR2 YYDKDF (reference sequence). The CDR3 sequence is CATSRTPGQNNEQFF. In nucleotides, the CDR3 is TGTGCCACCAGCAGAACACCCGGACAGAACAATGAGCAGTTCTTC.

This clonotype was picked up a small number of times. The V gene is TRBV12-3 or TRBV12-4, the J gene TRBJ1-6; the D is unclear. The CDR3 loop spans 16 amino acids. Trimming cost V 6 bases and J 0 bases, with 12 bases left between them. The DNA of the CDR3 is TGTGCCAGCAGCCATCCCGTCAGCTCCTATAATTCACCCCTCCACTTT. Residues: CASSHPVSSYNSPLHF.

V usage is TRBV19 and J usage is TRBJ1-1; D not resolved. Between the trimmed V and J ends, which lost 6 bases and 4 bases, there was a span of 12 bases. This CDR3 region has 13 residues. Germline values: CDR1 LNHDA, CDR2 SQIVND (reference sequence). Here the CDR3 reads CASSRTPVTEAFF. Here the CDR3 DNA reads TGTGCCAGTAGCAGGACCCCGGTCACTGAAGCTTTCTTT.

This chain links TRBV7-9 with TRBJ1-2; D is ambiguous. V gave up 5 bases and J gave up 0 bases, with 16 bases separating them. Germline-derived CDR1 and CDR2 are SEHNR and FQNEAQ (reference sequence). The CDR3 is made up of 16 amino acids. CDR3 sequence reads: CASSTIETATNYGYTF. DNA of the CDR3: TGTGCCAGCAGCACAATTGAGACCGCAACTAACTATGGCTACACCTTC.

This clonotype was counted between two and nine times. This chain's CDR3 is CASSSGLSTDTQYF. In nucleotides, the CDR3 is TGTGCCAGCAGTTCCGGACTAAGCACAGATACGCAGTATTTT. The chain employs TRBV27 and TRBJ2-3, with a tentative D call TRBD2 (6 bases). The germline V and J ends were trimmed by 4 bases and 0 bases, with 8 bases remaining between them. Germline loops: CDR1 MNHEY, CDR2 SMNVEV (reference sequence). The CDR3 consists of 14 residues.

This clonotype was recorded a few times. A single base separates this from a much larger clone, so it may be a read error. The genes are TRBV27 and TRBJ1-1; no definite D call. CDR3 size: 13 residues. With 3 bases removed from V and 4 bases from J, the gap between germline ends came to 9 bases. Germline lookup yields CDR1 MNHEY and CDR2 SMNVEV (reference sequence). The CDR3 here is CASSLGRFTEAFF. CDR3 coding DNA: TGTGCCAGCAGTTTGGGCAGGTTCACTGAAGCTTTCTTT.

The chain has TRBV11-2 and TRBJ2-7; D gene ambiguous. The germline gives CDR1 SGHAT, CDR2 FQNNGV. The CDR3 is made up of 12 amino acids. V was trimmed by 1 base and J by 9 bases, leaving 10 bases between them. The CDR3 DNA sequence: TGTGCCAGCAGCTTAGCATCCAGGAGGCAGTACGTC. This translates into CASSLASRRQYV.

This clonotype was counted many times. The chain links TRBV7-8 to TRBJ2-5; D gene uncertain. The V gene's germline CDR1 is SGHVS and CDR2 FQNEAQ. The CDR3 has 14 residues. V shed 1 base and J shed 4 bases, with 10 bases lying between them. This chain's CDR3 is CASSLVKNRETQYF. CDR3 DNA sequence: TGTGCCAGCAGCTTAGTGAAAAACAGAGAGACCCAGTACTTC.

This clonotype was counted only a few times. V and J are TRBV12-3 or TRBV12-4 and TRBJ2-7, with D unclear. V was trimmed by 1 base and J by 0 bases, leaving 7 bases between them. The CDR3 sequence is 14 residues long. CDR3 bases: TGTGCCAGCAGTTTAGGGCCCGACTCCTACGAGCAGTACTTC. It is translated as CASSLGPDSYEQYF.

V usage is TRBV4-1 and J usage is TRBJ1-1; D ambiguous. CDR1 is MGHRA, CDR2 YSYEKL, per germline. The CDR3 is 15 amino acids. Trimming shortened V by 3 bases and J by 1 base, and 12 bases separated the two germline ends. Written as DNA, the CDR3 is TGCGCCAGCAGCCACGAGGCGACATCGAACACTGAAGCTTTCTTT. Its translation is CASSHEATSNTEAFF.

This clonotype has ten or more counts. V gene TRBV7-2 combines with J gene TRBJ1-3; D is ambiguous. Germline-derived CDR1 and CDR2 are SGHTA and FQGNSA. Trimming pared 5 bases from V and 4 bases from J, leaving 6 bases between. The CDR3 is 12 amino acids. CDR3 in amino acids: CASSPDGNTIYF. The CDR3 nucleotides are TGTGCCAGCAGCCCGGACGGAAACACCATATATTTT.

This clonotype has a handful of counts. The V call is TRBV7-9, the J call TRBJ2-7; D may be TRBD2 (6 bases). The germline V gene encodes CDR1 SEHNR and CDR2 FQNEAQ (reference sequence). V dropped 8 bases and J dropped 2 bases, with 25 bases sitting between them. CDR3 length: 17 amino acids. CDR3 bases: TGTGCCAGCGCATCCTCTACCAGCGGGCGAATAACCTACGAGCAGTACTTC. Translating it yields CASASSTSGRITYEQYF. The whole variable domain, filled in from reference TRBV7-9 and TRBJ2-7, reads DTGVSQNPRHKITKRGQNVTFRCDPISEHNRLYWYRQTLGQGPEFLTYFQNEAQLEKSRLLSDRFSAERPKGSFSTLEIQRTEQGDSAMYLCASASSTSGRITYEQYFGPGTRLTVT.